Below, 23 T cell receptor beta chains from the same sample are listed, as sequenced in a study of vaccination and CD4 T cells after COVID-19. The antigens for these receptors are not known. Treatment: roughly 10-day PBMC culture with coronavirus spike peptide pools or control peptides (ViraFEST assay). The unexposed donor provided CD4+ T cells, which were taken before the COVID-19 pandemic (2011-2018). Sequenced with the Oncomine TCR Beta short-read assay was DNA taken from cultured CD4+ T cells. After culture, CD4+ T cells served as the source for genomic DNA extraction. TCRdb passed the PCR reads through MiXCR, listing each CDR3 protein once. The sample lists approximately 9,300 distinct CDR3 sequences, approximately 30% occurring once. Sequences were obtained from CD4+ T cells from blood, cultured in vitro. The receptors derive from a human donor in good health.

This clonotype was seen more than once but under ten times. The V call is TRBV6-1, the J call TRBJ2-3; no clear D. Germline V gene data show CDR1 as MNHNS and CDR2 as SASEGT. The CDR3 runs 13 residues. V lost 4 bases, J lost 3 bases, and 8 bases lay in between. In DNA, the CDR3 is TGTGCCAGCAGTGTGGTGAATACAGATACGCAGTATTTT. Its protein product is CASSVVNTDTQYF.

The chain recombines TRBV3-1 with TRBJ2-5; TRBD1 is a possible D gene (5 bases). The germline CDR1 and CDR2 sequences are LGHDT and YNNKEL (reference sequence). Trimming pared 1 base from V and 5 bases from J, leaving 20 bases between. The CDR3 loop spans 17 amino acids. In nucleotides, the CDR3 is TGTGCCAGCAGCCAAGTTTTGGGGCGCTTAGGTCAGGAGACCCAGTACTTC. This encodes CASSQVLGRLGQETQYF.

The genes are TRBV24-1 and TRBJ2-3; D might be TRBD1 or TRBD2, each matching 6 bases. The CDR3 extends over 15 amino acids. Per germline, CDR1 KGHDR and CDR2 SFDVKD. The germline V and J ends were trimmed by 2 bases and 2 bases, with 10 bases remaining between them. The CDR3 nucleotides are TGTGCCACCAGTGATTACGGGGGCCCCACAGATACGCAGTATTTT. Protein sequence: CATSDYGGPTDTQYF.

This clonotype appeared a few times. The rearrangement uses TRBV27 and TRBJ2-3, with 9 bases aligning to TRBD2. Germline CDR1 is MNHEY and CDR2 is SMNVEV (reference sequence). This CDR3 region has 15 residues. V shed 2 bases, J shed 10 bases, and the junction held 10 bases outside the gene matches. CDR3 region: CASSLAGGDQRAQYF. The CDR3 DNA is TGTGCCAGCAGTTTAGCGGGAGGGGATCAGCGTGCGCAGTATTTT.

V gene TRBV20-1 combines with J gene TRBJ1-5, with a weak D call TRBD1 (5 bases). Trimming removed 6 bases at V and 5 bases at J, with 17 bases between. This CDR3 is 14 amino acids long. Germline CDR1 reads DFQATT; CDR2 reads SNEGSKA (reference sequence). The CDR3 coding sequence is TGCAGTGCATCTACGATAGGGGTAGATCAGCCCCAGCATTTT. The encoded protein is CSASTIGVDQPQHF.

Notes on this clonotype: At one end, the junction sequence differs from germline, possibly due to a read error. The rearrangement links TRBV18 to TRBJ2-3, with D possibly being TRBD2 (5 bases). This CDR3 contains 12 residues. Germline V gene sequence: CDR1 KGHSH, CDR2 LQKENI. CDR3 in amino acids: CASSPEGDKQYF. The CDR3 region has the DNA TGTGCCAGCTCACCAGAGGGAGATAAGCAGTATTTT.

The gene calls are TRBV6-2 or TRBV6-3 and TRBJ2-7; TRBD2 matches 10 bases. There are 17 residues in the CDR3. CDR1 is MNHEY, CDR2 SVGEGT, per germline. The ends lost 6 bases at V and 3 bases at J; junction bases unmatched: 14. Here the CDR3 reads CASRGASGSLNFYEQYF. CDR3 coding DNA: TGTGCCAGCAGGGGGGCTAGCGGGAGTTTAAATTTCTACGAGCAGTACTTC.

The chain is built from TRBV10-3 and TRBJ2-3; 8 bases line up with TRBD2. CDR1 is ENHRY, CDR2 SYGVKD, per germline. The CDR3 totals 15 residues. V shed 3 bases and J 6 bases; nucleotides not matched to a gene: 8. CDR3 bases: TGTGCCATCAGTGACCCAGCGGGAGTACGGGATACGCAGTATTTT. Residues: CAISDPAGVRDTQYF.

The CDR3 reads CSAHRGSWAGELFF. For the CDR3, the DNA is TGCAGTGCTCACCGAGGTAGCTGGGCCGGGGAGCTGTTTTTT. This chain connects TRBV20-1 to TRBJ2-2, with D hard to call. CDR1 and CDR2 from the germline V gene are DFQATT and SNEGSKA (reference sequence). V was cut by 5 bases and J by 6 bases, with 16 bases left in between. The CDR3 spans 14 residues.

The chain is built from TRBV28 and TRBJ2-1; 9 nucleotides match TRBD2. J lost 4 bases, V lost 5 bases, and 6 bases had no gene match. Germline values: CDR1 MDHEN, CDR2 SYDVKM. This CDR3 has 15 amino acids. CDR3 amino acids: CASSVAGVGYNEQFF. The CDR3 DNA follows: TGTGCCAGCAGTGTAGCGGGAGTGGGTTACAATGAGCAGTTCTTC.

This sequence joins TRBV19 and TRBJ1-1, with D maybe TRBD1 (5 bases). CDR1 LNHDA and CDR2 SQIVND come from the germline V gene (reference sequence). V was trimmed by 6 bases and J by 4 bases, leaving 12 bases between them. The length of the CDR3 is 13 residues. The CDR3 DNA is TGTGCCAGTAGCCCATCGGGGGGCACTGAAGCTTTCTTT. The encoded protein is CASSPSGGTEAFF. Full variable domain (outside the CDR3, taken from reference TRBV19 and TRBJ1-1): DGGITQSPKYLFRKEGQNVTLSCEQNLNHDAMYWYRQDPGQGLRLIYYSQIVNDFQKGDIAEGYSVSREKKESFPLTVTSAQKNPTAFYLCASSPSGGTEAFFGQGTRLTVV.

In this sample, this clonotype turned up a few times. The chain has TRBV20-1 and TRBJ1-2, with 11 bases identical to TRBD1. Germline assignment: CDR1 DFQATT and CDR2 SNEGSKA (reference sequence). Germline trimming cut 4 bases from V and 8 bases from J; bases unmatched to any gene: 12. This CDR3 contains 15 residues. Here the CDR3 DNA reads TGCAGTGCTATGGGCCGGGACAGGGGGTTGAGAGGCTACACCTTC. Translation gives CSAMGRDRGLRGYTF.

The chain has TRBV6-2 or TRBV6-3 and TRBJ1-1; no clear D. The CDR3 spans 16 residues. V lost 2 bases and J 2 bases, leaving 15 bases between the germline ends. CDR1 and CDR2 from the germline V gene are MNHEY and SVGEGT. This chain's CDR3 is CASSYQLAGFNTEAFF. The CDR3 DNA reads TGTGCCAGCAGTTACCAGCTGGCAGGATTTAACACTGAAGCTTTCTTT.

The rearrangement links TRBV7-2 to TRBJ2-7, with D possibly TRBD1 on 6 matching bases. The CDR3 length is 15 residues. Germline CDR1 and CDR2: SGHTA and FQGNSA. The V and J ends lost 4 bases and 2 bases respectively, with 15 bases between them. The CDR3 region is CASSWWPKGAYEQYF. In DNA form, the CDR3 reads TGTGCCAGCAGCTGGTGGCCAAAGGGGGCCTACGAGCAGTACTTC.

The gene calls are TRBV19 and TRBJ1-5, with D possibly being TRBD1 (5 bases). The CDR3 runs to 18 residues. Trimming shortened V by 5 bases and J by 0 bases, and 20 bases separated the two germline ends. The germline gives CDR1 LNHDA, CDR2 SQIVND (reference sequence). CDR3 in DNA: TGTGCCAGTAGTGCTGGGGCCCCAAGATTGTATAGCAATCAGCCCCAGCATTTT. Its protein product is CASSAGAPRLYSNQPQHF.

The CDR3 nucleotides read TGTGCCAGCAGTTACTGGGGGAACACTGAAGCTTTCTTT. The encoded protein is CASSYWGNTEAFF. The chain has TRBV6-5 and TRBJ1-1; the D is unclear. Trimming stripped 1 base from V and 1 base from J, with 4 bases between. Germline loops: CDR1 MNHEY, CDR2 SVGAGI. The CDR3 covers 13 residues.

This sequence joins TRBV19 and TRBJ2-6, with 9 bases that match TRBD1. V dropped 5 bases and J dropped 0; count of bases not matched to a gene: 5. CDR1 and CDR2 (germline): LNHDA, SQIVND (reference sequence). The CDR3 totals 17 residues. This CDR3 reads CASSPSDRGSGANVLTF. The CDR3 DNA sequence: TGTGCCAGTAGTCCGTCGGACAGGGGCTCTGGGGCCAACGTCCTGACTTTC.

V gene TRBV28 combines with J gene TRBJ1-2; 8 bases line up with TRBD1. The junction had 15 bases not matched to a gene; V was cut back by 5 bases and J by 7 bases. The CDR3 totals 16 residues. Germline assignment: CDR1 MDHEN and CDR2 SYDVKM. The DNA for the CDR3 is TGTGCCAGCAGTCCCTCCTATGGACAGGGAGAGCGTGGCTACACCTTC. Protein sequence: CASSPSYGQGERGYTF.

This rearrangement joins TRBV19 to TRBJ2-7, with 7 nucleotides matching TRBD1. Germline values: CDR1 LNHDA, CDR2 SQIVND (reference sequence). Unmatched junction bases numbered 9, after V lost 3 bases and J lost 1 base. The CDR3 is 16 amino acids. The CDR3 bases are TGTGCCAGTAGTATTGTGGGTGCAGGGGGATCCTACGAGCAGTACTTC. Translation gives CASSIVGAGGSYEQYF.

J is TRBJ2-7 and V is TRBV6-5; TRBD2 agrees at 8 bases. Unmatched junction bases numbered 4, after V lost 2 bases and J lost 1 base. The V gene's germline CDR1 is MNHEY and CDR2 SVGAGI. The CDR3 sequence is 15 residues long. CDR3 residues: CASSYAGGRSYEQYF. CDR3 nucleotides: TGTGCCAGCAGTTACGCGGGGGGCCGGTCCTACGAGCAGTACTTC.

The CDR3: CASSSTGVSYGYTF. The CDR3, as DNA: TGTGCCAGCAGTTCGACAGGGGTGAGCTATGGCTACACCTTC. The V and J genes are TRBV28 and TRBJ1-2, with TRBD1 identical over 8 bases. V lost 4 bases and J lost 4; bases outside the gene matches: 5. Germline V gene data show CDR1 as MDHEN and CDR2 as SYDVKM. This CDR3 is 14 amino acids long.

The chain couples TRBV10-2 to TRBJ1-6; unclear D gene. Germline values: CDR1 WSHSY, CDR2 SAAADI. The CDR3 is 12 amino acids. V was cut by 3 bases and J by 8 bases, with 5 bases left in between. Here the CDR3 DNA reads TGCGCCAGCAGTGAATTTGATTCACCCCTCCACTTT. Translation: CASSEFDSPLHF.

The chain combines TRBV20-1 with TRBJ1-1; D not certain. Between the trimmed V and J ends, which lost 0 bases and 0 bases, there was a span of 14 bases. This CDR3 has 16 amino acids. Germline V gives CDR1 DFQATT, CDR2 SNEGSKA (reference sequence). For the CDR3, the DNA is TGCAGTGCTAGAGATGAGAGGCTAAGGATGAACACTGAAGCTTTCTTT. Its translation: CSARDERLRMNTEAFF.